The 11 T cell receptor beta chains below all came from one sample that was sequenced in a study of T cells after posttransplantation cyclophosphamide. Libraries were prepared by immunoSEQ multiplex PCR; TCRdb keeps only in-frame clonotypes and omits some of them. Among tens of thousands of clones, roughly 85% were seen once, and the ten largest hold 2.5% to 4%. Material: PBMCs. Every receptor here comes from a man aged 50 to 60.

The CDR3, as DNA: TGTGCCTGGACGGAAGGGACAGGGCTTCAGCCCCAGCATTTT. It is translated as CAWTEGTGLQPQHF. This chain uses TRBV30 with TRBJ1-5; TRBD1 matches at 9 bases. CDR3 size: 14 residues. Germline CDR1 and CDR2: GTSNPN and SVGIG (reference sequence). Unmatched junction bases numbered 7, after V lost 4 bases and J lost 6 bases.

The chain employs TRBV18 and TRBJ2-2, with 10 bases identical to TRBD1. After removal of 3 bases from V and 4 bases from J, the junction contained 5 bases not matched to a gene. Looked up from germline, CDR1 is KGHSH and CDR2 is LQKENI. This CDR3 has 16 residues. As DNA, the CDR3 is TGTGCCAGCTCACCGCCTGGGACAGGGGTCACCGGGGAGCTGTTTTTT. Protein: CASSPPGTGVTGELFF.

This chain uses TRBV25-1 with TRBJ2-3; D is uncertain. V lost 4 bases, J lost 2 bases, and 4 bases lay in between. This CDR3 is built from 12 residues. Germline V gene data show CDR1 as MGHDK and CDR2 as SYGVNS. CDR3 sequence reads: CASSGPTDTQYF. The CDR3 DNA is TGTGCCAGCAGTGGGCCCACAGATACGCAGTATTTT.

This chain links TRBV7-6 with TRBJ2-1; 7 bases line up with TRBD2. The V and J ends lost 2 bases and 3 bases, in that order; junction bases with no gene match: 10. The germline V gene has CDR1 SGHVS and CDR2 FNYEAQ. This CDR3 spans 17 amino acids. CDR3 in amino acids: CASSLPFSREHYNEQFF. The CDR3 region has the DNA TGTGCCAGCAGCTTACCCTTCTCGCGGGAGCACTACAATGAGCAGTTCTTC.

This sequence joins TRBV4-1 and TRBJ1-6; D not certain. The V end lost 0 bases, the J end lost 4 bases, and 10 bases lay between the germline ends. Germline assignment: CDR1 MGHRA and CDR2 YSYEKL. This CDR3 has 16 residues. CDR3 DNA sequence: TGCGCCAGCAGCCAAGAGGTCTACGCATATAATTCACCCCTCCACTTT. As protein: CASSQEVYAYNSPLHF.

The gene calls are TRBV4-3 and TRBJ2-3; 8 bases align to TRBD2. V shed 3 bases, J shed 5 bases, and the junction held 16 bases outside the gene matches. The CDR3 consists of 18 residues. Germline lookup yields CDR1 LGHNA and CDR2 YSLEER. CDR3 loop: CASSQSPAFSGGRDTQYF. The CDR3 coding sequence is TGCGCCAGCAGCCAGTCTCCGGCCTTCAGCGGGGGCAGAGATACGCAGTATTTT.

The chain has TRBV2 and TRBJ1-1, with 9 bases lining up with TRBD1. The germline V gene has CDR1 SNHLY and CDR2 FYNNEI. With V trimmed by 6 bases and J by 3 bases, 5 bases remained unmatched. This CDR3 has 14 residues. The CDR3 nucleotides read TGTGCCAGCAGCCTACAGGGGGCAGACACTGAAGCTTTCTTT. It specifies CASSLQGADTEAFF.

V is TRBV6-6 and J is TRBJ1-1; no firm D call. This CDR3 comprises 13 residues. V dropped 2 bases and J dropped 4 bases, with 8 bases sitting between them. The germline V gene has CDR1 MNHNY and CDR2 SVGAGI (reference sequence). CDR3 sequence: CASSYVGVTEAFF. In DNA form, the CDR3 reads TGTGCCAGCAGTTACGTCGGGGTCACTGAAGCTTTCTTT.

This chain connects TRBV7-3 to TRBJ2-7, with D possibly TRBD2 on 6 matching bases. The CDR3 extends over 19 amino acids. V gave up 2 bases and J gave up 1 base, with 24 bases separating them. The germline CDR1 and CDR2 sequences are SGHTA and FQGTGA. CDR3 sequence: CASSLLSGGEGRSSYEQYF. CDR3 coding DNA: TGTGCCAGCAGCTTATTATCGGGCGGGGAAGGACGATCGTCCTACGAGCAGTACTTC.

The chain recombines TRBV6-5 with TRBJ1-5; a possible D gene is TRBD1 (5 bases). CDR3 length equals 15 residues. V lost 4 bases and J lost 11, with 21 bases in between. CDR1 and CDR2 (germline): MNHEY, SVGAGI. The CDR3, as DNA: TGTGCCAGCAGTTGGGGCGGGACTCCGGGGGGAGCCCAGCATTTT. This gives the protein CASSWGGTPGGAQHF.

The sample holds a few counts of this clone. The genes are TRBV12-5 and TRBJ1-5; TRBD1 agrees at 7 bases. V shed 0 bases, J shed 2 bases, and the junction held 13 bases outside the gene matches. The germline gives CDR1 LGHNT, CDR2 FRNRAP. The CDR3 has 19 residues. CDR3 sequence: CASGLVGVERDSGNQPQHF. Here the CDR3 DNA reads TGTGCTAGTGGTTTGGTAGGAGTAGAGAGGGACAGTGGCAATCAGCCCCAGCATTTT.